Below, 24 T cell receptor beta chains from the same sample are listed, as sequenced in a study of blood T cell repertoires in COVID-19. Here immunoSEQ multiplex PCR was the method, and the copy in TCRdb shows in-frame clones only, minus some. The table records about 520,000 clones, approximately 83% of them present only once. Sequenced: peripheral blood. The receptors shown here come from a human donor in a cohort sampled during active COVID-19.

The genes are TRBV30 and TRBJ2-3; maybe TRBD1 (5 bases). V was pared by 1 base and J by 6 bases, with 11 bases between. Germline values: CDR1 GTSNPN, CDR2 SVGIG (reference sequence). The CDR3 totals 13 residues. The CDR3 coding sequence is TGTGCCTGGAGTGGCCAATGGGGCGATACGCAGTATTTT. Amino acids: CAWSGQWGDTQYF.

This clone is a singleton in its sample. This chain uses TRBV10-3 with TRBJ1-1, with D perhaps matching TRBD1 (6 bases). This CDR3 comprises 13 residues. Trimming stripped 3 bases from V and 3 bases from J, with 8 bases between. CDR1 is ENHRY, CDR2 SYGVKD, per germline. This chain's CDR3 is CAISDRGDTEAFF. The CDR3, as DNA: TGTGCCATCAGTGACAGGGGTGACACTGAAGCTTTCTTT.

The rearrangement links TRBV7-2 to TRBJ1-2; 7 bases line up with TRBD1. The CDR3 runs 14 residues. The trim removed 5 bases at V and 5 bases at J, leaving 8 bases unmatched. The germline CDR1 and CDR2 sequences are SGHTA and FQGNSA. The CDR3 loop reads CASSARGIAYGYTF. The CDR3 DNA reads as TGTGCCAGCAGCGCCAGGGGGATCGCGTATGGCTACACCTTC.

The rearrangement uses TRBV7-6 and TRBJ2-1, with 10 bases matching TRBD2. The V gene end was trimmed by 3 bases and the J gene end by 2 bases; junction bases not matched to a gene: 4. In germline, CDR1 is SGHVS, CDR2 FNYEAQ. CDR3 length: 16 amino acids. The CDR3: CASSFRTSGTYNEQFF. CDR3 DNA sequence: TGTGCCAGCAGCTTCCGGACTAGCGGAACCTACAATGAGCAGTTCTTC.

The chain recombines TRBV5-1 with TRBJ1-2; 8 bases match TRBD1. The CDR3 is made up of 16 amino acids. Trimming took 3 bases from V and 8 from J; bases not matched to a gene: 15. CDR1 SGHRS and CDR2 YFSETQ come from the germline V gene. Here the CDR3 DNA reads TGCGCCAGCAGCTCCCTAATGACAGGGGAAAGTAGGGGCTACACCTTC. Translation: CASSSLMTGESRGYTF.

The V gene is TRBV3-1 (or the pseudogene TRBV3-2), the J gene TRBJ1-1; unclear D gene. From germline, CDR1 is LGHDT and CDR2 YNNKEL (reference sequence). This CDR3 has 14 amino acids. Trimming took 5 bases from V and 1 from J, leaving 11 bases between them. CDR3 in amino acids: CASSTLVGNTEAFF. Written as DNA, the CDR3 is TGTGCCAGCAGCACCCTAGTCGGGAACACTGAAGCTTTCTTT.

J is TRBJ2-1 and V is TRBV15; 11 bases fit TRBD2. The J segment lost 7 bases and the V segment lost 5 bases, leaving 10 bases of the junction unmatched. Germline CDR1 is LNHNV and CDR2 is YYDKDF (reference sequence). The CDR3 loop spans 16 amino acids. The CDR3 nucleotides read TGTGCCACCAGCGAAACTCTAGCGGGAGGTTCTAATGAGCAGTTCTTC. Its translation: CATSETLAGGSNEQFF.

CDR3 nucleotide sequence: TGTGCCAGCAGTTACTCGAGTCCCCGGACAGGGGGCGAGCAGTACTTC. Protein: CASSYSSPRTGGEQYF. The V call is TRBV6-5, the J call TRBJ2-7, with 10 bases that match TRBD1. The J segment lost 6 bases and the V segment lost 0 bases, leaving 8 bases of the junction unmatched. This CDR3 contains 16 residues. Germline lookup yields CDR1 MNHEY and CDR2 SVGAGI.

The CDR3 sequence is CASSGTGGTDTQYF. DNA for the CDR3: TGTGCCAGCAGCGGGACAGGGGGCACAGATACGCAGTATTTT. V usage is TRBV27 and J usage is TRBJ2-3, with 10 bases that match TRBD1. From germline, CDR1 is MNHEY and CDR2 SMNVEV (reference sequence). Germline trimming cut 6 bases from V and 1 base from J; bases unmatched to any gene: 1. CDR3 length equals 14 residues.

This sequence joins TRBV4-3 and TRBJ2-5; 11 bases match TRBD1. The CDR3 consists of 15 residues. Germline loops: CDR1 LGHNA, CDR2 YSLEER. Trimming took 4 bases from V and 5 from J; bases not matched to a gene: 6. The CDR3 sequence is CASSRGTGGPETQYF. Here the CDR3 DNA reads TGCGCCAGCAGCCGCGGGACAGGGGGTCCGGAGACCCAGTACTTC.

The rearrangement joins TRBV27 to TRBJ1-4, with 7 bases lining up with TRBD1. V was pared by 6 bases and J by 5 bases, with 3 bases of the junction left unmatched. CDR1 and CDR2 from the germline V gene are MNHEY and SMNVEV (reference sequence). The CDR3 is 13 residues long. CDR3 protein: CASSRDRNEKLFF. In nucleotides, the CDR3 is TGTGCCAGCAGCCGGGACAGAAATGAAAAACTGTTTTTT. Full variable domain (remainder filled in from reference TRBV27 and TRBJ1-4): EAQVTQNPRYLITVTGKKLTVTCSQNMNHEYMSWYRQDPGLGLRQIYYSMNVEVTDKGDVPEGYKVSRKEKRNFPLILESPSPNQTSLYFCASSRDRNEKLFFGSGTQLSVL.

The gene calls are TRBV5-6 and TRBJ2-1, with 9 bases identical to TRBD2. CDR3 size: 16 residues. Germline CDR1 is SGHDT and CDR2 is YYEEEE. V was pared by 2 bases and J by 6 bases, with 9 bases of the junction left unmatched. CDR3 residues: CASSFRGLARSNEQFF. The CDR3 region has the DNA TGTGCCAGCAGCTTCAGGGGACTAGCCAGGTCCAATGAGCAGTTCTTC. The variable domain in full, with the rest retrieved from reference TRBV5-6 and TRBJ2-1, is DAGVTQSPTHLIKTRGQQVTLRCSPKSGHDTVSWYQQALGQGPQFIFQYYEEEERQRGNFPDRFSGHQFPNYSSELNVNALLLGDSALYLCASSFRGLARSNEQFFGPGTRLTVL.

The chain couples TRBV7-9 to TRBJ2-1, with a tentative D call TRBD2 (6 bases). CDR1 is SEHNR, CDR2 FQNEAQ, per germline (reference sequence). V lost 1 base and J 10 bases, leaving 14 bases between the germline ends. The CDR3 spans 14 residues. This chain's CDR3 is CASSLVSGRGEQFF. CDR3 DNA sequence: TGTGCCAGCAGCTTAGTTAGCGGCAGAGGGGAGCAGTTCTTC.

This rearrangement joins TRBV28 to TRBJ2-7, with D tentatively TRBD2 (6 bases). Germline CDR1 and CDR2: MDHEN and SYDVKM. The CDR3 runs 14 residues. V was clipped by 5 bases and J by 7 bases, with 18 bases between them. The CDR3 loop is CASSPPGGSREQYF. CDR3 DNA sequence: TGTGCCAGCAGTCCCCCTGGGGGGAGCCGGGAGCAGTACTTC.

The gene calls are TRBV18 and TRBJ2-2, with 7 bases lining up with TRBD2. J lost 0 bases, V lost 6 bases, and 10 bases had no gene match. The germline V gene encodes CDR1 KGHSH and CDR2 LQKENI. This CDR3 spans 17 amino acids. CDR3 in amino acids: CASSPLAEPTNTGELFF. The CDR3 DNA is TGTGCCAGCTCCCCCCTAGCGGAGCCGACGAACACCGGGGAGCTGTTTTTT.

The V and J genes are TRBV10-3 and TRBJ1-1, with D possibly matching TRBD1 (6 bases). Trimming pared 7 bases from V and 0 bases from J, leaving 12 bases between. The germline V gene has CDR1 ENHRY and CDR2 SYGVKD. The CDR3 has 14 residues. The CDR3 coding sequence is TGTGCCATCACCTTGGACAGCATGAACACTGAAGCTTTCTTT. This encodes CAITLDSMNTEAFF.

This chain uses TRBV2 with TRBJ1-1; no definite D call. The CDR3 contains 14 residues. The V end lost 5 bases, the J end lost 1 base, and 11 bases lay between the germline ends. Germline CDR1 and CDR2: SNHLY and FYNNEI. CDR3 coding DNA: TGTGCCAGCAGTTACAACCGGGGGAACACTGAAGCTTTCTTT. Translated: CASSYNRGNTEAFF.

The rearrangement links TRBV4-3 to TRBJ2-7; 11 nucleotides align to TRBD2. V lost 4 bases to trimming and J lost 0 bases; unmatched junction nucleotides: 2. From germline, CDR1 is LGHNA and CDR2 YSLEER. The CDR3 has 15 amino acids. CDR3 coding DNA: TGCGCCAGCAGCCCTAGCGGGAGGCTCTCCTACGAGCAGTACTTC. Translation gives CASSPSGRLSYEQYF.

The CDR3 nucleotides are TGTGCCATCAGACCTGACAGGGGCACTGACGAGCAGTACTTC. Amino acids: CAIRPDRGTDEQYF. This chain links TRBV10-3 with TRBJ2-7; 8 nucleotides match TRBD1. Trimming cost V 6 bases and J 5 bases; bases outside gene matches: 9. The CDR3 length is 14 residues. Germline lookup yields CDR1 ENHRY and CDR2 SYGVKD.

The chain employs TRBV19 and TRBJ1-2; a weak D match, TRBD1 (5 bases). This CDR3 comprises 14 residues. V was clipped by 3 bases and J by 2 bases, with 10 bases between them. CDR1 and CDR2 from the germline V gene are LNHDA and SQIVND (reference sequence). CDR3 amino acids: CASSISRENYGYTF. As DNA, the CDR3 is TGTGCCAGTAGTATCAGCAGGGAAAACTATGGCTACACCTTC.

V usage is TRBV9 and J usage is TRBJ2-5, with D hard to call. V lost 2 bases to trimming and J lost 5 bases, with 10 bases between them. Germline assignment: CDR1 SGDLS and CDR2 YYNGEE. This CDR3 spans 13 amino acids. CDR3 nucleotides: TGTGCCAGCAGCGTCGCCCCCAGGGAGACCCAGTACTTC. Amino acid sequence: CASSVAPRETQYF.

The genes are TRBV19 and TRBJ1-5; D call uncertain. Germline loops: CDR1 LNHDA, CDR2 SQIVND (reference sequence). The CDR3 totals 16 residues. The V end was cut by 1 base, the J end by 1 base, with 11 bases between. The CDR3: CASSIAGRPSNQPQHF. The DNA of the CDR3 is TGTGCCAGTAGTATAGCCGGCAGGCCAAGCAATCAGCCCCAGCATTTT.

This chain uses TRBV24-1 with TRBJ2-2, with 12 bases lining up with TRBD1. With 4 bases clipped from V and 6 bases from J, the junction kept 8 bases outside the gene matches. CDR1 and CDR2 from the germline V gene are KGHDR and SFDVKD. There are 17 residues in the CDR3. The CDR3 loop is CATSDHRGQGASGELFF. CDR3 DNA: TGTGCCACCAGTGACCACCGGGGACAGGGGGCATCCGGGGAGCTGTTTTTT.

The CDR3 protein is CASSVTGGPYEQYF. The DNA for the CDR3 is TGTGCCAGCAGCGTGACAGGGGGACCCTACGAGCAGTACTTC. The rearrangement links TRBV5-4 to TRBJ2-7; 9 nucleotides agree with TRBD1. Germline CDR1 reads SGHNT; CDR2 reads YYREEE (reference sequence). V shed 4 bases and J 2 bases; nucleotides not matched to a gene: 4. This CDR3 is 14 amino acids long. The variable domain in full, with the rest retrieved from reference TRBV5-4 and TRBJ2-7, is ETGVTQSPTHLIKTRGQQVTLRCSSQSGHNTVSWYQQALGQGPQFIFQYYREEENGRGNFPPRFSGLQFPNYSSELNVNALELDDSALYLCASSVTGGPYEQYFGPGTRLTVT.